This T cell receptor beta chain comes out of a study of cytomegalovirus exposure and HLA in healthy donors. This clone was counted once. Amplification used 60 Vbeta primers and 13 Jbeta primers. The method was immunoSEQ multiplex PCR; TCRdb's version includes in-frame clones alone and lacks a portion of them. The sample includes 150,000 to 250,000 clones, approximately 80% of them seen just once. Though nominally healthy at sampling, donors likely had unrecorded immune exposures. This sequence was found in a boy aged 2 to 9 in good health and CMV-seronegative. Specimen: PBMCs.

The chain's CDR3 is CASSLAGLGGNTEAFF. In DNA form, the CDR3 reads TGCGCCAGCAGCTTGGCCGGACTAGGGGGGAACACTGAAGCTTTCTTT. V is TRBV5-1 and J is TRBJ1-1; D is possibly TRBD1 (6 bases). CDR3 size: 16 residues. V was pared by 0 bases and J by 1 base, with 13 bases between. Germline-derived CDR1 and CDR2 are SGHRS and YFSETQ.